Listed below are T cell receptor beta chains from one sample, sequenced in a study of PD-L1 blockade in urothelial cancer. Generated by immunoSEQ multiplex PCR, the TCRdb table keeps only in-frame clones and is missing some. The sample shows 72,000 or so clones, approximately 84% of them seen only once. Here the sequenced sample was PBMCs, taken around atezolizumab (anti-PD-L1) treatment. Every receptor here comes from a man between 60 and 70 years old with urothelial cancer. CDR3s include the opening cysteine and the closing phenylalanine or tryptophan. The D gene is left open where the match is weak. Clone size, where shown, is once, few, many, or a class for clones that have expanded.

TGTGCCAGCAGCCGGGACAGGTTCTCTGGAAACACCATATATTTT | CASSRDRFSGNTIYF | NA | TRBJ1-3 | TRBV6-5 | TRBD1
TGTGCCAGCAGGGAACAGGGGGTTAGGCAAGAGACCCAGTACTTC | CASREQGVRQETQYF | NA | TRBJ2-5 | TRBV2 | TRBD1
TGCGCCAGCAGCCAAAGGCCGGGAGATACGCAGTATTTT | CASSQRPGDTQYF | NA | TRBJ2-3 | TRBV4-3 | NA
TGCGCCAGCAGCTTGGGTGGGGCAGAAAGCTACGAGCAGTACTTC | CASSLGGAESYEQYF | NA | TRBJ2-7 | TRBV5-1 | NA
TGTGCCAGCAGCCCCGGGGGGGGCAGCCTGGGAACAGATACGCAGTATTTT | CASSPGGGSLGTDTQYF | NA | TRBJ2-3 | TRBV11-2 | TRBD2
TGCGCCAGCAAAGAGAACTATAATTCACCCCTCCACTTT | CASKENYNSPLHF | NA | TRBJ1-6 | TRBV10-1 | NA
TGTGCCAGCACCTTGGGAGGGTCGGGCACTGAAGCTTTCTTT | CASTLGGSGTEAFF | NA | TRBJ1-1 | TRBV7-9 | NA
TGCGCCAGCAGCCAAGCCCCAGGGCCCGGAGAGACCCAGTACTTC | CASSQAPGPGETQYF | NA | TRBJ2-5 | TRBV4-1 | NA
TGTGCCAGCAGCCCGGTACAGGGGAGCAGCTACGAGCAGTACTTC | CASSPVQGSSYEQYF | NA | TRBJ2-7 | TRBV11-2 | TRBD1
TGTGCCAGCAGTCCGAGGGGGGGCACCCCCACCGGGGAGCTGTTTTTT | CASSPRGGTPTGELFF | NA | TRBJ2-2 | TRBV7-9 | NA
TGTGCCAGCAGTGTCCGACACCTCTATGGCTACACCTTC | CASSVRHLYGYTF | few | TRBJ1-2 | TRBV6-1 | NA
TGTGCCAGCAGCACGCGACCGGGGGAATGGGAGACCCAGTACTTC | CASSTRPGEWETQYF | NA | TRBJ2-5 | TRBV9 | NA
TGTGCCAGCAGCCAAGAGAGGCAGACTGGAAACACCATATATTTT | CASSQERQTGNTIYF | once | TRBJ1-3 | TRBV4-2 | NA
TGTGCCAGCAGTTACTTCGGGGGAGAGACCCAGTACTTC | CASSYFGGETQYF | NA | TRBJ2-5 | TRBV6-5 | NA
TGTGCCACCAGCAGAGTCCCGTGGAGGAGCGGGGGGGCCGGTACAGATACGCAGTATTTT | CATSRVPWRSGGAGTDTQYF | NA | TRBJ2-3 | TRBV15 | TRBD2
TGCAGCGTTTCTAGCGGGGGGCACGGGGAGCTGTTTTTT | CSVSSGGHGELFF | NA | TRBJ2-2 | TRBV29-1 | TRBD2
TGCGCCAGCAGCTTGGGCCGTTCGGGGGGACTAGCCTATGAGCAGTTCTTC | CASSLGRSGGLAYEQFF | NA | TRBJ2-1 | TRBV5-1 | TRBD2
TGTGCCAGCAGCTCCCAACTCACAGGGGCCGGCTACACCTTC | CASSSQLTGAGYTF | NA | TRBJ1-2 | TRBV11-2 | TRBD1
TGTGCCAGCAGCCGACTAGCGGGGTCTGATACGCAGTATTTT | CASSRLAGSDTQYF | NA | TRBJ2-3 | TRBV7-3 | TRBD2
TGTGCCAGCAGCTTGTCCCAGGACAGGGGGCGTGGTACGCAGTATTTT | CASSLSQDRGRGTQYF | NA | TRBJ2-3 | TRBV5-5 | TRBD1
TGTGCCAGCAGCGTGGGGATACCGGGACTAGCTCGCCCAGATACGCAGTATTTT | CASSVGIPGLARPDTQYF | NA | TRBJ2-3 | TRBV9 | TRBD2
TGTGCCAGCAGTGAGCCGGGACAATCCCATGGCTACACCTTC | CASSEPGQSHGYTF | NA | TRBJ1-2 | TRBV25-1 | NA
TGTGCCAGCAGTGTGGGACTAGCGGGGGAGAACACCGGGGAGCTGTTTTTT | CASSVGLAGENTGELFF | once | TRBJ2-2 | TRBV2 | TRBD2
TGTGCCAGCAGCCCAGAGCGGGGGGGCAGTGAGACCCAGTACTTC | CASSPERGGSETQYF | NA | TRBJ2-5 | TRBV28 | TRBD2
TGCGCCAGCAGACGAGAGGGCGGGGTGACAGATACGCAGTATTTT | CASRREGGVTDTQYF | NA | TRBJ2-3 | TRBV5-1 | NA
TGTGCCAGCAGCTCACCCCCAGAGAACACTGAAGCTTTCTTT | CASSSPPENTEAFF | NA | TRBJ1-1 | TRBV11-3 | NA
TGTGCCAGCAGCTTAGCGGCAGGGTTCCCCTACGAGCAGTACTTC | CASSLAAGFPYEQYF | NA | TRBJ2-7 | TRBV11-2 | NA
TGCGCCAGCAGCCCGACAGGTAACACTGAAGCTTTCTTT | CASSPTGNTEAFF | NA | TRBJ1-1 | TRBV4-3 | NA
TGTGCCAGTAGTGCCGTTCGGACAGGCAATCAGCCCCAGCATTTT | CASSAVRTGNQPQHF | once | TRBJ1-5 | TRBV19 | NA
TGTGCCAGCAGCCAGGCCGCGGGGCCACGACTGTGGGCCGGCAATGAAAAACTGTTTTTT | CASSQAAGPRLWAGNEKLFF | NA | TRBJ1-4 | TRBV4-2 | NA
TGTGCCATCAGTGAAAGGACAGGGCGGTCCGAGCAGTACTTC | CAISERTGRSEQYF | NA | TRBJ2-7 | TRBV10-3 | TRBD1
TGTGCCAGCAGTGAAGCGATCCGGAGATTGACCGGGGAGCTGTTTTTT | CASSEAIRRLTGELFF | NA | TRBJ2-2 | TRBV2 | NA
TGCGCCAGCAGCCGACTAGGACATGTTTCCCGGGGGTCTGGGGCCAACGTCCTGACTTTC | CASSRLGHVSRGSGANVLTF | NA | TRBJ2-6 | TRBV5-1 | NA
TGTGCCAGCAGGCCGGACAGGGACTATGGCTACACCTTC | CASRPDRDYGYTF | NA | TRBJ1-2 | TRBV27 | TRBD1
TGTGCCAGCAGCTTGGATTCCTGGGGGCGAGAGCAGTACTTC | CASSLDSWGREQYF | NA | TRBJ2-7 | TRBV5-6 | NA
TGTGCCAGCAGTTTCACGAGCTCCTATAATTCACCCCTCCACTTT | CASSFTSSYNSPLHF | NA | TRBJ1-6 | TRBV27 | NA
TGTGCCAGCAGGACCTGGGGCTACCCCACGGATACGCAGTATTTT | CASRTWGYPTDTQYF | NA | TRBJ2-3 | TRBV7-2 | NA